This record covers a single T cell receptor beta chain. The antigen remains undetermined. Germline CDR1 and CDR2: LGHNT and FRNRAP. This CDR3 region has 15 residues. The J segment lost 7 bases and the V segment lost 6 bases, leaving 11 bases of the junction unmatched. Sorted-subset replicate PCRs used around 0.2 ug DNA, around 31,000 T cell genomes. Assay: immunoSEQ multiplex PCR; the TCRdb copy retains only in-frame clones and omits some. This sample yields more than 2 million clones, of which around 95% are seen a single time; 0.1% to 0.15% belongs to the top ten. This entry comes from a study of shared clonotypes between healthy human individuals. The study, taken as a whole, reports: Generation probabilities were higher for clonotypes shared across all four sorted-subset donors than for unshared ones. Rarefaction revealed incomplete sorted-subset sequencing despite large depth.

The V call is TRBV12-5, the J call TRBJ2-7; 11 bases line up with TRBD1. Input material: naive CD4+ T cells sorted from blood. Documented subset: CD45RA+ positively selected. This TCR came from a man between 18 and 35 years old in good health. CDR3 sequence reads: CASGPGQGGLWEQYF. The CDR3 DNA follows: TGTGCTAGTGGCCCGGGACAGGGGGGTTTATGGGAGCAGTACTTC. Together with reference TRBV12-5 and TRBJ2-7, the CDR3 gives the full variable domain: DARVTQTPRHKVTEMGQEVTMRCQPILGHNTVFWYRQTMMQGLELLAYFRNRAPLDDSGMPKDRFSAEMPDATLATLKIQPSEPRDSAVYFCASGPGQGGLWEQYFGPGTRLTVT.